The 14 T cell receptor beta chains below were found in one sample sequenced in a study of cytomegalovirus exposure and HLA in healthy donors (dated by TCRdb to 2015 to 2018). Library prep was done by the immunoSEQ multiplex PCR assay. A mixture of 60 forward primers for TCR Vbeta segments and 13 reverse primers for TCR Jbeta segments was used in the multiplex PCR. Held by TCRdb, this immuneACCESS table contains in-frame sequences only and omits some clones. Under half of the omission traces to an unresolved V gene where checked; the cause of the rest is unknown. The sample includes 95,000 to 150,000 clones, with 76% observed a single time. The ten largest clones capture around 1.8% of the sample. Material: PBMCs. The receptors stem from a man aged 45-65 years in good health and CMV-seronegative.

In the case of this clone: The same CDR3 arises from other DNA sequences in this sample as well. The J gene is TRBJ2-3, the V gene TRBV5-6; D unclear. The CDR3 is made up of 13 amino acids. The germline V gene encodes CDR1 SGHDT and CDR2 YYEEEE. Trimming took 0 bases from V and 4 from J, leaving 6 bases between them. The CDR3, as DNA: TGTGCCAGCAGCTTGGGCAGGTCAGATACGCAGTATTTT. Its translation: CASSLGRSDTQYF.

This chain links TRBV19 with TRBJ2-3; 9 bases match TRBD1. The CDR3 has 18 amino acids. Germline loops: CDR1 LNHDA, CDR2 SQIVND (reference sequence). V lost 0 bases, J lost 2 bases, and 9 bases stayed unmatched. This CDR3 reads CASSIEGTGSYHTDTQYF. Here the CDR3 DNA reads TGTGCCAGTAGTATAGAAGGGACAGGGAGCTACCACACAGATACGCAGTATTTT.

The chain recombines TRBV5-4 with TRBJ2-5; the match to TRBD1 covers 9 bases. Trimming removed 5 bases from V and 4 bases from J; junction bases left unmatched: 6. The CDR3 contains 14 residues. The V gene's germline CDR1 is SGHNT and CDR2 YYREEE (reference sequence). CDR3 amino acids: CASRKQGARETQYF. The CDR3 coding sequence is TGTGCCAGCAGGAAACAGGGGGCCAGAGAGACCCAGTACTTC.

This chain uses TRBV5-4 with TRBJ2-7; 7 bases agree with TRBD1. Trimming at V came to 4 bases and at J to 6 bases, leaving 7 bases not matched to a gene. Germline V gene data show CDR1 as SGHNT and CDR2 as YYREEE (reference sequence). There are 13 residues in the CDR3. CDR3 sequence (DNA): TGTGCCAGCAGCCAAGACAGGGCGGCCGAGCAGTACGTC. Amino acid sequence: CASSQDRAAEQYV.

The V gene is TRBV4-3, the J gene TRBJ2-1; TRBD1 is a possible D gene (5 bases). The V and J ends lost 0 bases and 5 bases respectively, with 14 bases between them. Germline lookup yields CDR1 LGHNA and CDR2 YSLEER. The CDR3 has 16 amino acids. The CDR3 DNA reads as TGCGCCAGCAGCCAAGACAGGGTCTCGTCGGACAATGAGCAGTTCTTC. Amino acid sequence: CASSQDRVSSDNEQFF.

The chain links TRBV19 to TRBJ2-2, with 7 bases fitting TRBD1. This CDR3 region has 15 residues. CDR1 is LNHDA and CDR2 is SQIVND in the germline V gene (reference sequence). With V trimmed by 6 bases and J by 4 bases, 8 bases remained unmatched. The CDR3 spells CASRVEGAPTGELFF. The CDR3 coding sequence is TGTGCCAGTAGGGTTGAGGGGGCGCCCACCGGGGAGCTGTTTTTT.

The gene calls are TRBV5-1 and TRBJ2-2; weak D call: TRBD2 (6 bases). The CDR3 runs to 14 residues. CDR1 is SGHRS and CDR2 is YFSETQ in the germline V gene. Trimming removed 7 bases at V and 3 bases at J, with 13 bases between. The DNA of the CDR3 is TGCGCCAGCGCCCAGGGAGGCGACACCGGGGAGCTGTTTTTT. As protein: CASAQGGDTGELFF.

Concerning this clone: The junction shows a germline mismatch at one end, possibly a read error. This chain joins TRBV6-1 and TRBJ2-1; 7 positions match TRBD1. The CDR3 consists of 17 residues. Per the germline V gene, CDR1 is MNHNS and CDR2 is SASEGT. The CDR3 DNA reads TGTGTCAGCAGTGGAGGCCGACAGGGCTACTCCTACAATGAGCAGTTCTTC. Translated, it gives CVSSGGRQGYSYNEQFF.

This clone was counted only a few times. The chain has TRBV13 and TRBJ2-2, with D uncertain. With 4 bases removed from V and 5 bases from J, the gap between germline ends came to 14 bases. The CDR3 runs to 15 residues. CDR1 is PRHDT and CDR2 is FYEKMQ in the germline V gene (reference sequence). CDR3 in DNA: TGTGCCAGCAGCTGGGTACCGGGTCGAACCGGGGAGCTGTTTTTT. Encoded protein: CASSWVPGRTGELFF. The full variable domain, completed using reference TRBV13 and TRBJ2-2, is AAGVIQSPRHLIKEKRETATLKCYPIPRHDTVYWYQQGPGQDPQFLISFYEKMQSDKGSIPDRFSAQQFSDYHSELNMSSLELGDSALYFCASSWVPGRTGELFFGEGSRLTVL.

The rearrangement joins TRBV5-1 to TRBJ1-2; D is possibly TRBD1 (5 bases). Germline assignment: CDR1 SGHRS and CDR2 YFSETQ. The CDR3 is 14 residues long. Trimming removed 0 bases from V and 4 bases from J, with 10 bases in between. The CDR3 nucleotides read TGCGCCAGCAGCTTGGACAGGCCAGGCTATGGCTACACCTTC. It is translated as CASSLDRPGYGYTF.

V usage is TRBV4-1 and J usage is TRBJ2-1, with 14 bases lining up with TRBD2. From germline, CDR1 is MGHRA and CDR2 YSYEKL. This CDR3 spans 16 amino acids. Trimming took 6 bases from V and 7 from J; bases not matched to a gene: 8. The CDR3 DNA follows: TGCGCCAGCAGTTCAATTGGGACTAGCGGGGGAAATGAGCAGTTCTTC. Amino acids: CASSSIGTSGGNEQFF.

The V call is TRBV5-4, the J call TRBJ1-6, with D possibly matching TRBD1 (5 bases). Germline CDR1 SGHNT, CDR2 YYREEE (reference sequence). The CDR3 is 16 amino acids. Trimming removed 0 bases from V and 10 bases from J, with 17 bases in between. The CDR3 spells CASSLAPQGGNSPLHF. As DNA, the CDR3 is TGTGCCAGCAGCTTGGCTCCCCAGGGAGGTAACTCACCCCTCCACTTT.

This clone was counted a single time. The CDR3 spells CASHVRENTGELFF. In nucleotides, the CDR3 is TGCGCCAGCCACGTCCGGGAAAACACCGGGGAGCTGTTTTTT. This rearrangement joins TRBV5-1 to TRBJ2-2; perhaps TRBD2 as D (5 bases). The CDR3 sequence is 14 residues long. Per germline, CDR1 SGHRS and CDR2 YFSETQ. Trimming stripped 7 bases from V and 2 bases from J, with 12 bases between. The full variable domain, with the rest looked up from reference TRBV5-1 and TRBJ2-2, is KAGVTQTPRYLIKTRGQQVTLSCSPISGHRSVSWYQQTPGQGLQFLFEYFSETQRNKGNFPGRFSGRQFSNSRSEMNVSTLELGDSALYLCASHVRENTGELFFGEGSRLTVL.

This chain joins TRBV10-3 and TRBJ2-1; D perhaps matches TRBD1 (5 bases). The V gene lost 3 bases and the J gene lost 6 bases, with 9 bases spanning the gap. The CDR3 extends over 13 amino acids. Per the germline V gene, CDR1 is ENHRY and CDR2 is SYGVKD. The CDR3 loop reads CAISDYQGNEQFF. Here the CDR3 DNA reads TGTGCCATCAGTGATTACCAGGGCAATGAGCAGTTCTTC.